The 16 T cell receptor beta chains below were found in one sample sequenced in a study of identical twins (dated by TCRdb to about 2016). Libraries were prepared through 5' RACE. The data were produced on an Illumina HiSeq 2000. Through fastp at Q25 and MiXCR, TCRdb rebuilt clones from the public reads, retaining in-frame beta chains. Rows merge per CDR3 protein into single entries with the most common DNA and genes. The sample records a few hundred thousand distinct CDR3 sequences, 9.6% of which are singletons. The ten largest clones capture roughly 3% of the sample. These data also featured in a second study, about yellow fever vaccine responses in identical twins.

Specimen: PBMCs. The receptors derive from a woman between 18 and 29 years old in good health.

There are a few counts of this clonotype. In DNA, the CDR3 is TGTGCCAGCAGCTTAGCTAGTATAGCGGGAGGGATCTACGAGCAGTACTTC. Its translation: CASSLASIAGGIYEQYF. This chain joins TRBV7-6 and TRBJ2-7; 11 bases agree with TRBD2. J gave up 3 bases and V 0 bases, and 7 bases lay outside the gene matches. Germline CDR1 SGHVS, CDR2 FNYEAQ. The CDR3 covers 17 residues.

The genes are TRBV20-1 and TRBJ2-3; 8 nucleotides match TRBD2. The CDR3 runs 15 residues. The germline V gene has CDR1 DFQATT and CDR2 SNEGSKA (reference sequence). The J segment lost 1 base and the V segment lost 1 base, leaving 4 bases of the junction unmatched. CDR3 amino acids: CSARGRGGGTDTQYF. CDR3 coding DNA: TGCAGTGCTAGAGGTCGGGGGGGAGGCACAGATACGCAGTATTTT.

This clonotype has ten or more counts. V usage is TRBV6-2 or TRBV6-3 and J usage is TRBJ2-1; tentative D call: TRBD2 (5 bases). Trimming cost V 4 bases and J 7 bases, with 20 bases left between them. From germline, CDR1 is MNHEY and CDR2 SVGEGT. The CDR3 is 16 residues long. The CDR3 DNA follows: TGTGCCAGCAGTTCTCCTGGCGGGTACCGATGGAATGAGCAGTTCTTC. It codes for CASSSPGGYRWNEQFF.

The chain couples TRBV2 to TRBJ1-4; 9 positions agree with TRBD1. V was pared by 6 bases and J by 8 bases, with 10 bases of the junction left unmatched. The CDR3 covers 15 residues. The germline V gene encodes CDR1 SNHLY and CDR2 FYNNEI. In DNA form, the CDR3 reads TGTGCCAGCAGAGCCGACAGGGGGGTTTACGAAAAACTGTTTTTT. Translation: CASRADRGVYEKLFF. The full variable domain, with the rest looked up from reference TRBV2 and TRBJ1-4, is EPEVTQTPSHQVTQMGQEVILRCVPISNHLYFYWYRQILGQKVEFLVSFYNNEISEKSEIFDDQFSVERPDGSNFTLKIRSTKLEDSAMYFCASRADRGVYEKLFFGSGTQLSVL.

This clonotype was observed a few times. The chain uses TRBV4-2 and TRBJ2-6, with D possibly being TRBD2 (5 bases). V shed 0 bases and J shed 2 bases, with 8 bases lying between them. CDR1 LGHNA and CDR2 YNFKEQ come from the germline V gene. The CDR3 contains 16 residues. This CDR3 is CASSQEREPGANVLTF. The CDR3 DNA follows: TGTGCCAGCAGCCAAGAAAGGGAGCCTGGGGCCAACGTCCTGACTTTC.

This chain links TRBV12-5 with TRBJ2-1; 8 bases are a match to TRBD2. V was pared by 6 bases and J by 7 bases, with 20 bases of the junction left unmatched. The CDR3 has 18 amino acids. Germline CDR1 is LGHNT and CDR2 is FRNRAP. For the CDR3, the DNA is TGTGCTAGTGGCAAACGAGGAAGCGGGAGCCTCCCAGGGAATGAGCAGTTCTTC. Translation gives CASGKRGSGSLPGNEQFF.

In its sample, this clonotype was seen many times. V is TRBV4-2 and J is TRBJ2-7, with 10 bases fitting TRBD2. Germline V gene sequence: CDR1 LGHNA, CDR2 YNFKEQ. The CDR3 is 15 residues long. V was pared by 0 bases and J by 1 base, with 0 bases of the junction left unmatched. The CDR3 here is CASSQEAGGSYEQYF. The CDR3 DNA reads as TGTGCCAGCAGCCAAGAAGCGGGAGGGTCCTACGAGCAGTACTTC.

The CDR3 loop is CASAGGTHEETQYF. The CDR3 coding sequence is TGTGCCAGCGCAGGGGGCACCCACGAAGAGACCCAGTACTTC. The gene calls are TRBV2 and TRBJ2-5; 8 nucleotides agree with TRBD1. CDR3 length equals 14 residues. In germline, CDR1 is SNHLY, CDR2 FYNNEI. With V trimmed by 8 bases and J by 3 bases, 8 bases remained unmatched.

The chain has TRBV3-1 and TRBJ1-1; D possibly corresponds to TRBD1 (6 bases). The CDR3 contains 15 residues. Germline-derived CDR1 and CDR2 are LGHDT and YNNKEL (reference sequence). Trimming took off 6 bases at V and 0 bases at J, with 14 bases between the two ends. This chain's CDR3 is CASSRRTVMNTEAFF. Written as DNA, the CDR3 is TGTGCCAGCAGTCGAAGGACAGTCATGAACACTGAAGCTTTCTTT.

This clonotype showed up many times. The chain has TRBV27 and TRBJ2-1; 7 bases map to TRBD1. The CDR3 contains 16 residues. Germline V gene data show CDR1 as MNHEY and CDR2 as SMNVEV (reference sequence). V lost 4 bases, J lost 1 base, and 7 bases stayed unmatched. The DNA for the CDR3 is TGTGCCAGCAGTTGGTACAGGGGTACATCCTACAATGAGCAGTTCTTC. Translation: CASSWYRGTSYNEQFF.

This clonotype was observed many times. The chain couples TRBV5-1 to TRBJ2-1; D gene uncertain. The V and J ends lost 1 base and 5 bases respectively, with 7 bases between them. The CDR3 has 13 residues. The germline gives CDR1 SGHRS, CDR2 YFSETQ. CDR3 region: CASSLIENNEQFF. CDR3 nucleotide sequence: TGCGCCAGCAGCTTGATAGAGAACAATGAGCAGTTCTTC.

This clonotype was found many times. The rearrangement uses TRBV6-2 or TRBV6-3 and TRBJ2-1, with D hard to call. There are 14 residues in the CDR3. Between the trimmed V and J ends, which lost 6 bases and 0 bases, there was a span of 9 bases. Germline values: CDR1 MNHEY, CDR2 SVGEGT. The CDR3 region has the DNA TGTGCCAGCAGCCCCCCGAGCTCCTACAATGAGCAGTTCTTC. Translating gives CASSPPSSYNEQFF.

This clonotype was counted only a few times. This chain links TRBV29-1 with TRBJ2-1; D is possibly TRBD2 (6 bases). Germline CDR1 is SQVTM and CDR2 is ANQGSEA. With 4 bases removed from V and 4 bases from J, the gap between germline ends came to 14 bases. The CDR3 is made up of 14 amino acids. In nucleotides, the CDR3 is TGCAGCGTTGTGTTGGAGGGAAAGTACAATGAGCAGTTCTTC. Protein: CSVVLEGKYNEQFF.

This clonotype came up a few times. The chain joins TRBV20-1 to TRBJ2-5; 9 nucleotides agree with TRBD1. The germline V gene encodes CDR1 DFQATT and CDR2 SNEGSKA (reference sequence). CDR3 length: 19 residues. Trimming cost V 0 bases and J 0 bases; bases outside gene matches: 14. CDR3 nucleotide sequence: TGCAGTGCTAGAGATGTGGGCCGGGACAGGGCGTTGGACCAAGAGACCCAGTACTTC. It translates to CSARDVGRDRALDQETQYF.

This clonotype was seen more than once but under ten times. This chain joins TRBV11-1 and TRBJ2-3; D could derive from TRBD1 or TRBD2 (5 bases each). CDR1 and CDR2 from the germline V gene are SGHAT and FQDESV (reference sequence). The CDR3 spans 18 residues. The V and J ends lost 4 bases and 4 bases respectively, with 24 bases between them. The CDR3 DNA reads as TGTGCCAGCAGCTCCAGAACGTGGACTGAAACAGGCGCAGATACGCAGTATTTT. Protein sequence: CASSSRTWTETGADTQYF.

As to this clonotype: This may stem from a read error, because a much larger clone lies one nucleotide away. In DNA, the CDR3 is TGTACCAGCAGTGGGACGGGATTAGATACGCAGTATTTT. Translated, it gives CTSSGTGLDTQYF. The V gene is TRBV12-3 or TRBV12-4, the J gene TRBJ2-3; D might be TRBD1 or TRBD2, each matching 5 bases. This CDR3 is built from 13 residues.